One TCR beta chain is described in this entry. The antigen is not known. The source of the sample is a study of shared clonotypes between healthy human individuals. Overall study context: A few men and two women, aged 18 to 49, were donors.

Sequencing was at deep level. The table came from immunoSEQ multiplex PCR; TCRdb's copy has only in-frame clones and leaves some out. The table shows some 2,400,000 clones, with approximately 94% occurring only once. Study-level points and caveats: Only blood underwent sampling, and tissue repertoires likely differ. Shared across four donors were 4% to 6% of the naive CD4 clonotypes.

This CDR3 has 15 residues. Trimming shortened V by 4 bases and J by 2 bases, and 12 bases separated the two germline ends. Germline V CDR1 and CDR2: SGHDN, FVKESK. This sequence originates from a man between 18 and 35 years old in good health. The gene calls are TRBV14 and TRBJ1-3; possibly TRBD1 for D (5 bases). Sequences were obtained from naive CD4+ T cells sorted from blood. Described subset: CD45RA+ positively selected. CDR3 residues: CASSPSGTPGNTIYF. The CDR3, as DNA: TGTGCCAGCAGCCCGTCAGGGACTCCTGGAAACACCATATATTTT.